This T cell receptor (beta chain) derives from a study of beta chain features in type 1 diabetes. In regard to this clone: The antigen is undetermined.

Reverse transcribing all isolated RNA meant expressed TCRB transcripts were sequenced. TCRdb's copy holds only in-frame clones and misses some; the assay was immunoSEQ multiplex PCR. The sample records approximately 100,000 clones, roughly 28% being singletons. Heparinised blood was drawn once per donor, averaging approximately 0.12 L. Using CD45RO/CCR7/CD25/CD127/CD95/CD27, CD4+ naive, central memory, regulatory and stem cell-like memory cells were sorted. Germline V CDR1 and CDR2: MGHDK, SYGVNS. The CDR3 totals 17 residues. The ends were cut back, 3 bases at V and 0 bases at J, with 14 bases in the middle. Study-wide points: Patients with Type 1 diabetes showed moderately but significantly shorter TCRB CDR3s in all four CD4+ subsets. VDJ junctions from patients with type 1 diabetes contained fewer insertions and more deletions. Short templates might get an advantage during PCR, and this would be equal in patients and controls.

What was sequenced was central memory CD4+ T cells from blood. The genes are TRBV25-1 and TRBJ2-2; D gene uncertain. This clonotype was obtained from a woman aged 18-29 years with type 1 diabetes. The CDR3 DNA reads TGTGCCAGCAGTGATCTCTGGGCCCCCACGAACACCGGGGAGCTGTTTTTT. Protein product: CASSDLWAPTNTGELFF.